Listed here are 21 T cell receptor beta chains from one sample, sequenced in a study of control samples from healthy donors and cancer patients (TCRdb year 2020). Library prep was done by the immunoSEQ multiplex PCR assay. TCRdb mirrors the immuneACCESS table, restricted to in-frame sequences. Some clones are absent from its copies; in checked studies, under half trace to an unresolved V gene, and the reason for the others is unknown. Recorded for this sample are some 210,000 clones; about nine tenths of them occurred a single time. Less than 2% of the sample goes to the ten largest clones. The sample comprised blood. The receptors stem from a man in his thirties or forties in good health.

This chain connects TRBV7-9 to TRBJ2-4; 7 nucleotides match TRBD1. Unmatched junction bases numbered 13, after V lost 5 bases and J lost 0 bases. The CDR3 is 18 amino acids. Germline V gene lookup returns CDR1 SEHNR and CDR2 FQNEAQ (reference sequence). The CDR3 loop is CASSLDRDLNLAKNIQYF. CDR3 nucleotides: TGTGCCAGCAGCCTCGACAGGGACCTGAACCTAGCCAAAAACATTCAGTACTTC.

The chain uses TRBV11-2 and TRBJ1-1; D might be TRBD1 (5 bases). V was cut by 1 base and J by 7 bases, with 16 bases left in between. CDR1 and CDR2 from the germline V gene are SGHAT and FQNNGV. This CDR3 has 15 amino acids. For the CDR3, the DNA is TGTGCCAGCAGCTTAGTTTCCGGGACGTTTGGTGAAGCTTTCTTT. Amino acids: CASSLVSGTFGEAFF.

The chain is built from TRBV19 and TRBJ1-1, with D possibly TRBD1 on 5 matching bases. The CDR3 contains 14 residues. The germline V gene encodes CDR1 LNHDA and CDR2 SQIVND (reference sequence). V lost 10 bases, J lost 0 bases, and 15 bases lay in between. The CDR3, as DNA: TGTGCCATTGGCGGGGACGGATTGAACACTGAAGCTTTCTTT. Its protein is CAIGGDGLNTEAFF.

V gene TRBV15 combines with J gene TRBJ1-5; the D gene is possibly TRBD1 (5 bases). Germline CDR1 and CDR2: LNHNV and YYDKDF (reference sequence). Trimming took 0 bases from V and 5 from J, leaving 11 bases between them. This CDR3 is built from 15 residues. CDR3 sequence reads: CATSRDEGSYQPQHF. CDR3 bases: TGTGCCACCAGCAGAGATGAGGGGTCCTATCAGCCCCAGCATTTT.

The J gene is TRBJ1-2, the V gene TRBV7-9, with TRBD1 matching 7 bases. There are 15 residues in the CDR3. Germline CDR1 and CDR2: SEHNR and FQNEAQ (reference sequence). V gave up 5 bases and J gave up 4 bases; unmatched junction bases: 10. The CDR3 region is CASSPTPTGSYGYTF. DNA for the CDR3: TGTGCCAGCAGCCCCACCCCGACAGGGTCCTATGGCTACACCTTC. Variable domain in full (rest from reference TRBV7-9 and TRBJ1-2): DTGVSQNPRHKITKRGQNVTFRCDPISEHNRLYWYRQTLGQGPEFLTYFQNEAQLEKSRLLSDRFSAERPKGSFSTLEIQRTEQGDSAMYLCASSPTPTGSYGYTFGSGTRLTVV.

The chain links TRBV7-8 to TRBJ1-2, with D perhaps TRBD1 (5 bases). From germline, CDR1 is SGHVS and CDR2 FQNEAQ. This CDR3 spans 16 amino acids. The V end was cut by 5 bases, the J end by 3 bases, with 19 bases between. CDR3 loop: CASSTDGSAGDYGYTF. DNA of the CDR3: TGTGCCAGCAGCACGGACGGTTCGGCGGGGGACTATGGCTACACCTTC.

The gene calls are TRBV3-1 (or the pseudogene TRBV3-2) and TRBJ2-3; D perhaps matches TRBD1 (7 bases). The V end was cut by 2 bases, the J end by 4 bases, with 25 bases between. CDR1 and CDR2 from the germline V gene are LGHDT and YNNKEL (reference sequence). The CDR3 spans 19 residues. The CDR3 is CASSQSGGARSRGADTQYF. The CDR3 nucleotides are TGTGCCAGCAGCCAATCGGGCGGAGCGAGGTCCAGGGGGGCAGATACGCAGTATTTT.

The CDR3: CASSAGGSDTEAFF. CDR3 DNA: TGTGCCAGCAGTGCTGGAGGGTCGGACACTGAAGCTTTCTTT. The gene calls are TRBV2 and TRBJ1-1; no clear D. V lost 4 bases and J 3 bases, leaving 12 bases between the germline ends. Germline V lookup: CDR1 SNHLY, CDR2 FYNNEI. This CDR3 comprises 14 residues.

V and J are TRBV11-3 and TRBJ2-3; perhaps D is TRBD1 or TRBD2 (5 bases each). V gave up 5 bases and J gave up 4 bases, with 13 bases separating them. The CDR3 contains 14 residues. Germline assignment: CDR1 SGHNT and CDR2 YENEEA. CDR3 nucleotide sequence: TGTGCCAGCAGCCCAGGGATGGGGGCAGATACGCAGTATTTT. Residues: CASSPGMGADTQYF.

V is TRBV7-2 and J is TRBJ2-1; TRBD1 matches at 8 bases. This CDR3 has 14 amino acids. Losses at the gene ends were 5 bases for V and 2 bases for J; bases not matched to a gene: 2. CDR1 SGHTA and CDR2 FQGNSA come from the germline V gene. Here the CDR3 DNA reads TGTGCCAGCAGCGGGACAGGAACCTACAATGAGCAGTTCTTC. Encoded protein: CASSGTGTYNEQFF.

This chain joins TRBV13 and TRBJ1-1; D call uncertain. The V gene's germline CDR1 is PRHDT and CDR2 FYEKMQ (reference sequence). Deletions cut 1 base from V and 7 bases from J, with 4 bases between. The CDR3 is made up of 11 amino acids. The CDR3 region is CASSLEDEAFF. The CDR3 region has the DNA TGTGCCAGCAGCTTAGAAGATGAAGCTTTCTTT.

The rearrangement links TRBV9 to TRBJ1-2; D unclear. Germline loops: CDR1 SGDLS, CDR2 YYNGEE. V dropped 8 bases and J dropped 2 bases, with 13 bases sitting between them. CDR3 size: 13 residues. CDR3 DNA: TGTGCCAGTGACGGCGTTGGGAACTATGGCTACACCTTC. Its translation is CASDGVGNYGYTF.

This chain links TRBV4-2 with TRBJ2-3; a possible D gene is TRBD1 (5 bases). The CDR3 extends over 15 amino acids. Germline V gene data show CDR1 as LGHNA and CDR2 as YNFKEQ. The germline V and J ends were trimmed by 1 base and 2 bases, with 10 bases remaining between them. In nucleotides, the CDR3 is TGTGCCAGCAGCCAAGGGGGCAGGGACACAGATACGCAGTATTTT. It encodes CASSQGGRDTDTQYF.

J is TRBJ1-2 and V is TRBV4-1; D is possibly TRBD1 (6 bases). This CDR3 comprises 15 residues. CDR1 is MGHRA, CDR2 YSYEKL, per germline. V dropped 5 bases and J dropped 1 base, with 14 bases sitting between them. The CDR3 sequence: CASSYARTDNYGYTF. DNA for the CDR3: TGCGCCAGCAGCTACGCCCGGACAGATAACTATGGCTACACCTTC.

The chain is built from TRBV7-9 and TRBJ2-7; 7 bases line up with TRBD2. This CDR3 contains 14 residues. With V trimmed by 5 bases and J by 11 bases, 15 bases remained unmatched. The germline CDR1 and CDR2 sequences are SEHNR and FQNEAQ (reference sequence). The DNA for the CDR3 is TGTGCCAGCAGCATCGAATTGGGAGGGGCTGAGAAGTACTTC. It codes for CASSIELGGAEKYF.

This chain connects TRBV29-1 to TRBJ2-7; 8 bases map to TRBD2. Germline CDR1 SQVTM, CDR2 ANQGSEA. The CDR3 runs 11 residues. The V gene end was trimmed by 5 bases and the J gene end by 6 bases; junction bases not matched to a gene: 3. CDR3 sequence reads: CSVQTSGEQYF. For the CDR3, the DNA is TGCAGCGTTCAAACTAGCGGCGAGCAGTACTTC.

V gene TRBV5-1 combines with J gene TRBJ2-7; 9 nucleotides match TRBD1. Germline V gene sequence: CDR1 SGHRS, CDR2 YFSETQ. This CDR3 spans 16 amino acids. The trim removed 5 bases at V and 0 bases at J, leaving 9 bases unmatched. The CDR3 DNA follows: TGCGCCAGCAGACCCGGCAGGACAGGGGTCTCCTACGAGCAGTACTTC. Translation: CASRPGRTGVSYEQYF.

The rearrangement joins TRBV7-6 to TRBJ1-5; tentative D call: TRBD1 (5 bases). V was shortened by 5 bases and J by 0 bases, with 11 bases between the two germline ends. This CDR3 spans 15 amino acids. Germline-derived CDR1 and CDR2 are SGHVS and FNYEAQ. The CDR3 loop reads CASSPGGASNQPQHF. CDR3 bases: TGTGCCAGCAGCCCTGGCGGGGCTAGCAATCAGCCCCAGCATTTT. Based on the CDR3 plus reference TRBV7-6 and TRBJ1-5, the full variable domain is GAGVSQSPRYKVTKRGQDVALRCDPISGHVSLYWYRQALGQGPEFLTYFNYEAQQDKSGLPNDRFSAERPEGSISTLTIQRTEQRDSAMYRCASSPGGASNQPQHFGDGTRLSIL.

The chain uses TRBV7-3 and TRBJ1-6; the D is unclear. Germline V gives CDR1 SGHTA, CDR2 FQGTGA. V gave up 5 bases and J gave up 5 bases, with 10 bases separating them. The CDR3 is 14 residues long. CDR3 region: CASSRGGNNSPLHF. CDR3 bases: TGTGCCAGCAGCCGAGGAGGGAATAATTCACCCCTCCACTTT.

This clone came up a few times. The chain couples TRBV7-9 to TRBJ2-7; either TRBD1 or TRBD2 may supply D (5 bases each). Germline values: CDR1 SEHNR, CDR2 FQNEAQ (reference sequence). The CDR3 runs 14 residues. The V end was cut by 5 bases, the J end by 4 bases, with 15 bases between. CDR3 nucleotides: TGTGCCAGCAGCGTACCGGGACGTAAGTACGAGCAGTACTTC. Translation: CASSVPGRKYEQYF.

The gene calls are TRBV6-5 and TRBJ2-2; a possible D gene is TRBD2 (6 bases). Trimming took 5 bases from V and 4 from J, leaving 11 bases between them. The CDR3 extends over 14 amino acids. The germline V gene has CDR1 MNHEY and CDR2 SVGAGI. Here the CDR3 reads CASSRPGGTGELFF. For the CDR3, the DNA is TGTGCCAGCAGTCGTCCCGGGGGCACCGGGGAGCTGTTTTTT.